A selection of T cell receptor beta chains follows, all from one sample in a study of T cell responses to AZD1222 COVID-19 vaccine. Clones were read by immunoSEQ multiplex PCR, and TCRdb kept only the in-frame ones, dropping some. In the table there are 150,000 or so clones, roughly nine tenths of which are singletons. Here the sequenced sample was peripheral blood, taken on day 0 of AZD1222 vaccination. These receptors all come from an adult in good health. The CDR3 runs from the conserved cysteine through the conserved F or W. Only part of the rows carry a size: once, few, many, or a class if the clone is expanded.

v_gene	abundance	CDR3aa
TRBV7-6	NA	CASSTPLANSGNTIYF
TRBV29-1	NA	CSVRDRGNLGYTF
TRBV7-9	few	CASSLGLASTDTQYF
TRBV6-5	once	CASSSGTSGVTYEQYF
TRBV6-5	NA	CASSYEEFGNTEAFF
TRBV5-1	NA	CASSLSSKNTEAFF
TRBV19	NA	CATRRGVNSPLHF
TRBV30	NA	CAYAGTGSTDTQYF
TRBV10-2	NA	CASSGTGTRGDSPLHF
TRBV7-2	NA	CASSLGTGQENEKLFF
TRBV5-5	NA	CASSFADTQYF
TRBV5-6	NA	CASSLVQGAEAFF
TRBV10-1	few	CASSDGTGSYEQYF
TRBV30	NA	CAWSTGNDQPQHF
TRBV4-2	NA	CASRGGVGNQPQHF
TRBV29-1	NA	CSAGPQGYGKLFF
TRBV5-5	NA	CASSLGQGSSPLHF
TRBV3-1/TRBV3-2	NA	CASSQIAGGTQYF
TRBV3-1/TRBV3-2	NA	CASSQDFGTSGTDTQYF
TRBV11-2	NA	CASSTRDRGSPYEQYF
TRBV11-2	many	CASSISDTQYF
TRBV7-9	NA	CASGGGKAYEQYF
TRBV6-5	NA	CAAEGRFRSYEQYF
TRBV6-5	NA	CASRREDTIGNTIYF
TRBV7-9	NA	CASSSGQASYEQYF
TRBV5-4	NA	CASSPPDRGRSPNTEAFF
TRBV7-6	NA	CASSLGNTGELFF
TRBV19	NA	CATQAGPRGNTIYF
TRBV9	NA	CASSPRTNGELFF
TRBV6-6	NA	CASGLIGTGGSEQYF
TRBV27	NA	CASSLVRGRTDTQYF
TRBV6-1	NA	CASSVAGQGYEQYF
TRBV5-8	NA	CASSLVQGNTEAFF
TRBV30	NA	CAWTERSWYQETQYF
TRBV25-1	NA	CASSEDRADSPLHF
TRBV2	NA	CASSVYGTANYGYTF
TRBV28	NA	CASSLPPGQGGNQPQHF
TRBV6-1	NA	CASSEETGISGNTIYF
TRBV6-4	few	CASSETGETYEQYF
TRBV2	NA	CASSRDRGPEAFF
TRBV13	NA	CASSLGREGGTEAFF
TRBV7-8	once	CASSYGLAGGAIYEQFF
TRBV29-1	NA	CSVENGFQETQYF
TRBV18	NA	CASSPRAENYGYTF